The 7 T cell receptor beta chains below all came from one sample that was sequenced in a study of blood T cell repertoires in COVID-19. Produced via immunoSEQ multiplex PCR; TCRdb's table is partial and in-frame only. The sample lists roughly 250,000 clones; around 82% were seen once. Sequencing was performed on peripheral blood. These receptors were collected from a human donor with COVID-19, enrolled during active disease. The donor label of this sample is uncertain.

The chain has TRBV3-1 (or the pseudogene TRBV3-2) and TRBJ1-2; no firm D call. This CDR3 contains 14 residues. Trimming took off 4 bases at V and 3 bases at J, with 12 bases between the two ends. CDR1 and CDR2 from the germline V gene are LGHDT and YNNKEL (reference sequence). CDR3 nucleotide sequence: TGTGCCAGCAGCCCCGTCCAGGCGCACTATGGCTACACCTTC. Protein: CASSPVQAHYGYTF.

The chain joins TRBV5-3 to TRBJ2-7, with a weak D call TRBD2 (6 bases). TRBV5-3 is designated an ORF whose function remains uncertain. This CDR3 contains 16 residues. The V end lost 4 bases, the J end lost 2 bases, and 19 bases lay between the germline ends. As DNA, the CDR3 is TGTGCCAGAAGCGGAGGGCCCGGTCAAGTCCCCTACGAGCAGTACTTC. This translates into CARSGGPGQVPYEQYF.

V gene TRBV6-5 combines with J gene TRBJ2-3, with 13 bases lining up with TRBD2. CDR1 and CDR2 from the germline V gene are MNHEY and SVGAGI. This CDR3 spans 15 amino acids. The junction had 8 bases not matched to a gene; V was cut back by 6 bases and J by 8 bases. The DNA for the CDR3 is TGTGCCAGCAGATTTAGACTAGCGGGAGGAGGTACGCAGTATTTT. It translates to CASRFRLAGGGTQYF.

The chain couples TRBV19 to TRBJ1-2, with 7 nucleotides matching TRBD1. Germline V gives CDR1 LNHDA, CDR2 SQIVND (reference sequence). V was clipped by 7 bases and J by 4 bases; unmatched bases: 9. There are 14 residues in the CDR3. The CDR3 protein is CASILHGTVYGYTF. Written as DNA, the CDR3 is TGTGCCAGTATTCTCCACGGGACAGTCTATGGCTACACCTTC.

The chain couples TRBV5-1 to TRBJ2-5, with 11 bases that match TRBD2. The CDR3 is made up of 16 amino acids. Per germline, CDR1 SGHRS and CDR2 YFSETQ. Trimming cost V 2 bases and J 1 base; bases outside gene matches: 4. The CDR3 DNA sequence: TGCGCCAGCAGCTTCCGGACTAGCGGGCTCCAAGAGACCCAGTACTTC. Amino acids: CASSFRTSGLQETQYF.

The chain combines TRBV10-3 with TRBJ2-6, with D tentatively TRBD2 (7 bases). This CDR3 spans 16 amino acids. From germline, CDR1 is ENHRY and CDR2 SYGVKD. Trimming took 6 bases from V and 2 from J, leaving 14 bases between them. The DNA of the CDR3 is TGTGCCATCAGCAAAGGGGAGGGGGCTGGGGCCAACGTCCTGACTTTC. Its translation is CAISKGEGAGANVLTF.

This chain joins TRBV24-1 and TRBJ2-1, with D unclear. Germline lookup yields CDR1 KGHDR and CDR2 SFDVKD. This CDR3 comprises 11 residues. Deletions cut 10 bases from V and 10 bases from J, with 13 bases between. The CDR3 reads CATSAGEEQFF. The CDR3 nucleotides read TGTGCCACATCGGCAGGTGAGGAGCAGTTCTTC.